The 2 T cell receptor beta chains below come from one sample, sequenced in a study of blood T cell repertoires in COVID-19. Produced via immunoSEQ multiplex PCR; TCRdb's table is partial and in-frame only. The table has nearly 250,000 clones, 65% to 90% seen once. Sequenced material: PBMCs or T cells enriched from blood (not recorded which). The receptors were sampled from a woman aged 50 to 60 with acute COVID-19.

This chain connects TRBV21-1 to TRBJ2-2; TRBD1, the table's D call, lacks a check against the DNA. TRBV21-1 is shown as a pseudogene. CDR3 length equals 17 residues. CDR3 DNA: TGTATCTCCCAAGCAGCCCGGGACAGGGGGCCCACCGGGGAGCTGTTTTTT. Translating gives CISQAARDRGPTGELFF.

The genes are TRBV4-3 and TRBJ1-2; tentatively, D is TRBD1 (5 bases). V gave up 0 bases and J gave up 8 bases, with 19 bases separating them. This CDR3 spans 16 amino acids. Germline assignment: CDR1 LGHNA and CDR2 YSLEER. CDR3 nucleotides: TGCGCCAGCAGCCAAGATCGTGGGCAGGGAGGTCGGGGCTACACCTTC. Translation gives CASSQDRGQGGRGYTF.